This T cell receptor beta chain was found in a study of graft-versus-host responses after intestinal transplantation. Notes on the study in general: Patients who carried graft-donor T cell macrochimerism also had high graft-versus-host to host-versus-graft clonal ratios in their allografts. Ileal or blood samples showed some GvH clones first, and such clones were also found in recipient marrow.

With regard to this clone: Antigen: not known.

Some clones are missing from TCRdb's copy, which holds only in-frame ones; the method was immunoSEQ multiplex PCR. The table has about 90,000 clones, roughly four fifths seen once. The TCR originated in a human donor who received an intestinal transplant. Sequencing was performed on unstimulated CD8+ T cells sorted from spleen or lymph node cells, taken before intestinal transplant.

The CDR3 here is CASSWTDSGNTIYF. The CDR3 DNA is TGTGCCAGCAGCTGGACAGACTCTGGAAACACCATATATTTT. V and J are TRBV7-9 and TRBJ1-3; tentatively, D is TRBD1 (6 bases). Germline CDR1 is SEHNR and CDR2 is FQNEAQ (reference sequence). This CDR3 has 14 residues. Trimming shortened V by 4 bases and J by 0 bases, and 7 bases separated the two germline ends.